The 6 T cell receptor beta chains in this list originate from one sample, sequenced in a study of T cell responses to AZD1222 COVID-19 vaccine. Assay: immunoSEQ multiplex PCR; the TCRdb copy retains only in-frame clones and omits some. This table holds 150,000 to 170,000 clones, around 90% found once. The sample consisted of peripheral blood, taken on day 0 of AZD1222 vaccination. The receptor set was obtained from an adult in good health.

This clone was detected a few times. The rearrangement joins TRBV5-1 to TRBJ1-1; possible D gene TRBD1, 5 bases. The CDR3 spans 15 residues. V was trimmed by 4 bases and J by 0 bases, leaving 13 bases between them. CDR1 and CDR2 (germline): SGHRS, YFSETQ. The CDR3 nucleotides are TGCGCCAGCAGCGCTGGGACGGTTATGAACACTGAAGCTTTCTTT. This translates into CASSAGTVMNTEAFF. Filled out from reference TRBV5-1 and TRBJ1-1, the complete variable domain reads KAGVTQTPRYLIKTRGQQVTLSCSPISGHRSVSWYQQTPGQGLQFLFEYFSETQRNKGNFPGRFSGRQFSNSRSEMNVSTLELGDSALYLCASSAGTVMNTEAFFGQGTRLTVV.

This chain links TRBV5-1 with TRBJ1-1; tentative D call: TRBD1 (5 bases). This CDR3 has 14 amino acids. V lost 6 bases and J 1 base, leaving 13 bases between the germline ends. Germline V gene lookup returns CDR1 SGHRS and CDR2 YFSETQ. The CDR3 region is CASKRDSTNTEAFF. Here the CDR3 DNA reads TGCGCCAGCAAACGGGACTCAACGAACACTGAAGCTTTCTTT.

The rearrangement links TRBV19 to TRBJ1-6; possibly TRBD1 for D (5 bases). This CDR3 is built from 13 residues. Trimming stripped 5 bases from V and 9 bases from J, with 11 bases between. Germline V CDR1 and CDR2: LNHDA, SQIVND (reference sequence). This CDR3 is CASSRGAGSPLHF. DNA of the CDR3: TGTGCCAGTAGTCGGGGCGCAGGTTCACCCCTCCACTTT. The variable domain in full, with the rest retrieved from reference TRBV19 and TRBJ1-6, is DGGITQSPKYLFRKEGQNVTLSCEQNLNHDAMYWYRQDPGQGLRLIYYSQIVNDFQKGDIAEGYSVSREKKESFPLTVTSAQKNPTAFYLCASSRGAGSPLHFGNGTRLTVT.

The chain joins TRBV6-1 to TRBJ2-7; 10 positions agree with TRBD1. Trimming took 3 bases from V and 7 from J; bases not matched to a gene: 6. The CDR3 consists of 14 residues. The germline gives CDR1 MNHNS, CDR2 SASEGT. CDR3 amino acids: CASSESTGGEEQYF. The CDR3 nucleotides are TGTGCCAGCAGTGAGTCGACAGGGGGCGAAGAGCAGTACTTC.

The chain recombines TRBV7-3 with TRBJ2-7, with 7 bases that match TRBD1. This CDR3 region has 13 residues. Germline values: CDR1 SGHTA, CDR2 FQGTGA. With 5 bases clipped from V and 6 bases from J, the junction kept 7 bases outside the gene matches. The CDR3 region is CASSKSQGSEQYF. The CDR3 DNA reads as TGTGCCAGCAGCAAGTCACAGGGGTCCGAGCAGTACTTC.

This chain links TRBV5-1 with TRBJ2-5; a weak D match, TRBD2 (5 bases). V shed 3 bases and J shed 4 bases, with 16 bases lying between them. Per germline, CDR1 SGHRS and CDR2 YFSETQ. This CDR3 has 15 residues. The CDR3 coding sequence is TGCGCCAGCAGCTCGGGGTATAAAGCGCCAGAGACCCAGTACTTC. Residues: CASSSGYKAPETQYF.